Listed below are T cell receptor beta chains from one sample, sequenced in a study of shared clonotypes between healthy human individuals. The data were produced by immunoSEQ multiplex PCR, yet TCRdb's version contains in-frame clones alone and is incomplete. The sample lists 2 million to 3 million clones, approximately 90% occurring once. Sequences were obtained from naive CD4+ T cells sorted from blood. These receptors came from a man in his late teens or twenties in good health. Each CDR3 is given with its conserved first and last residue. A D gene is named only where the DNA matches it firmly. Some rows have no size entry. The others give once, few or many, or a class for an expanded clone.

>TRBV6-1|-|TRBJ1-1|-
CASSLRGFEAFF
TGTGCCAGCAGCCTCCGTGGTTTTGAAGCTTTCTTT
>TRBV11-2|-|TRBJ2-3|TRBD2
CASSLEGTSGRSTDTQYF
TGTGCCAGCAGCTTAGAGGGGACTAGCGGGAGGAGCACAGATACGCAGTATTTT
>TRBV6-1|-|TRBJ1-1|-
CASITLAGVNTEAFF
TGTGCCAGCATCACGTTGGCAGGAGTGAACACTGAAGCTTTCTTT
>TRBV5-6|-|TRBJ2-1|-
CASSLWQGKEFF
TGTGCCAGCAGCTTGTGGCAGGGGAAAGAGTTCTTC
>TRBV4-3|-|TRBJ2-7|-
CASSQALGPPYEQYF
TGCGCCAGCAGCCAAGCTCTGGGCCCTCCCTACGAGCAGTACTTC
>TRBV4-2|-|TRBJ1-5|TRBD1
CASSQDTGAYQPQHF
TGTGCCAGCAGCCAGGATACAGGGGCCTATCAGCCCCAGCATTTT
>TRBV28|-|TRBJ2-3|TRBD1
CASYRTGRNTQYF
TGTGCCAGCTACCGGACAGGGAGAAATACGCAGTATTTT
>TRBV5-4|once|TRBJ2-5|-
CASSLEQDQETQYF
TGTGCCAGCAGCTTGGAACAGGACCAAGAGACCCAGTACTTC
>TRBV6-5|-|TRBJ1-4|TRBD1
CASSTTGTGGEKLFF
TGTGCCAGCAGTACCACCGGGACAGGGGGTGAAAAACTGTTTTTT
>TRBV5-1|-|TRBJ2-1|TRBD2
CASSLDSVRPSGYNEQFF
TGCGCCAGCAGCTTGGATTCGGTGCGGCCTAGCGGTTACAATGAGCAGTTCTTC
>TRBV5-1|once|TRBJ2-5|TRBD1
CASSSGTGYETQYF
TGCGCCAGCAGCTCCGGGACAGGGTACGAGACCCAGTACTTC
>TRBV7-2|once|TRBJ2-3|-
CASSLYSNTDTQYF
TGTGCCAGCAGCTTATACTCCAACACAGATACGCAGTATTTT
>TRBV27|-|TRBJ1-1|-
CASSLWGADTEAFF
TGTGCCAGCAGTTTATGGGGGGCGGACACTGAAGCTTTCTTT
>TRBV30|once|TRBJ1-6|TRBD1
CAWSVQRRQGANSPLHF
TGTGCCTGGAGTGTACAGAGGAGACAGGGCGCTAATTCACCCCTCCACTTT
>TRBV6-5|-|TRBJ1-5|-
CASSYSRSHQPQHF
TGTGCCAGCAGTTACTCGAGGTCCCATCAGCCCCAGCATTTT
>TRBV5-1|-|TRBJ2-2|TRBD1
CASSSDRAGELFF
TGCGCCAGCAGCTCAGACAGGGCCGGGGAGCTGTTTTTT
>TRBV30|-|TRBJ2-4|TRBD1
CAWSPGQISNIQYF
TGTGCCTGGAGTCCGGGACAGATATCAAACATTCAGTACTTC
>TRBV7-3|few|TRBJ1-2|TRBD1
CASSPDGQGYGYTF
TGTGCCAGCAGCCCCGACGGACAGGGCTATGGCTACACCTTC
>TRBV30|-|TRBJ1-4|TRBD1
CAWTLRQGREKLFF
TGTGCCTGGACCCTCCGACAGGGACGGGAAAAACTGTTTTTT
>TRBV5-1|-|TRBJ2-7|TRBD1
CASSIEDRGYEQYF
TGCGCCAGCAGTATCGAGGACAGGGGTTACGAGCAGTACTTC
>TRBV10-3|-|TRBJ2-2|-
CAISESSNTGELFF
TGTGCCATCAGTGAGTCGTCAAACACCGGGGAGCTGTTTTTT
>TRBV7-2|once|TRBJ1-5|-
CASSSNNQPQHF
TGTGCCAGCAGCTCGAACAATCAGCCCCAGCATTTT
>TRBV5-6|-|TRBJ2-7|TRBD1
CASSGGQGAYEQYF
TGTGCCAGCAGCGGCGGACAGGGGGCGTACGAGCAGTACTTC
>TRBV5-4|-|TRBJ2-5|TRBD2
CASSSSGKVGETQYF
TGTGCCAGCAGCTCCAGCGGGAAGGTCGGTGAGACCCAGTACTTC
>TRBV2|few|TRBJ1-2|-
CASSENSGTYGYTF
TGTGCCAGCAGTGAGAACAGTGGGACATATGGCTACACCTTC
>TRBV4-3|-|TRBJ1-3|-
CASSQEPISGNTIYF
TGCGCCAGCAGCCAAGAGCCGATCTCTGGAAACACCATATATTTT
>TRBV18|-|TRBJ2-3|-
CASSGGGGGTDTQYF
TGTGCCAGCTCGGGTGGAGGAGGAGGCACAGATACGCAGTATTTT
>TRBV25-1|-|TRBJ2-3|-
CASSESGRGDTQYF
TGTGCCAGCAGTGAATCAGGCCGAGGAGATACGCAGTATTTT
>TRBV15|-|TRBJ1-6|-
CATSRQGLSSYNSPLHF
TGTGCCACCAGCAGGCAGGGACTGAGCTCCTATAATTCACCCCTCCACTTT
>TRBV6-5|-|TRBJ1-1|TRBD1
CASSSYPGTGNTEAFF
TGTGCCAGCAGTTCCTACCCCGGGACAGGGAACACTGAAGCTTTCTTT
>TRBV2|once|TRBJ2-2|-
CASSGTGRDTGELFF
TGTGCCAGCAGTGGAACAGGGCGGGACACCGGGGAGCTGTTTTTT